This is a list of T cell receptor beta chains from one sample in a study of shared clonotypes between healthy human individuals. Sequencing used immunoSEQ multiplex PCR; TCRdb keeps in-frame clones, though not all of them. The sample contains some 2 million clones, 85% to 95% of which appear only once. The sample comprised naive CD4+ T cells sorted from blood. All receptors derive from a man aged 18-30 years in good health. CDR3s include the opening cysteine and the closing phenylalanine or tryptophan. A D gene is named only where the DNA matches it firmly.

D gene: TRBD2; V gene: TRBV30; CDR3 protein: CAWREAVANTGELFF
D gene: .; V gene: TRBV28; CDR3 protein: CASSTGQPQHF
D gene: .; V gene: TRBV19; CDR3 protein: CASSLSSGNTIYF
D gene: .; V gene: TRBV7-8; CDR3 protein: CASSPQRIGGYNSPLHF
D gene: TRBD2; V gene: TRBV11-2; CDR3 protein: CASSETPSWRGERYNEQFF
D gene: .; V gene: TRBV30; CDR3 protein: CACSDSYEQYF
D gene: .; V gene: TRBV5-1; CDR3 protein: CASSSSSYNEQFF
D gene: .; V gene: TRBV7-9; CDR3 protein: CAVGQGSNTGELFF
D gene: .; V gene: TRBV9; CDR3 protein: CASSVDGGDSYEQYF
D gene: .; V gene: TRBV21-1; CDR3 protein: CASSKALHQGMATEAFF
D gene: .; V gene: TRBV7-2; CDR3 protein: CASSVDLLNYEQYF
D gene: .; V gene: TRBV7-9; CDR3 protein: CASSLTVYNEQFF
D gene: .; V gene: TRBV7-9; CDR3 protein: CASSLVVNPGTDTQYF
D gene: .; V gene: TRBV25-1; CDR3 protein: CASSGRTKRNQPQHF
D gene: TRBD1; V gene: TRBV5-4; CDR3 protein: CASRLGSGGGYEQYF
D gene: TRBD1; V gene: TRBV2; CDR3 protein: CASSGPGGSGNQPQHF
D gene: .; V gene: TRBV5-3; CDR3 protein: CARSLEQFF
D gene: .; V gene: TRBV9; CDR3 protein: CASSVEGNSNQPQHF
D gene: TRBD1; V gene: TRBV28; CDR3 protein: CASSKGQGVDEQFF
D gene: TRBD2; V gene: TRBV5-1; CDR3 protein: CASSLRPSGGQETQYF
D gene: .; V gene: TRBV18; CDR3 protein: CASADSIGYEQYF
D gene: TRBD1; V gene: TRBV4-1; CDR3 protein: CASSQDDRAGEQYF
D gene: .; V gene: TRBV18; CDR3 protein: CASSQTHEQTDTQYF
D gene: .; V gene: TRBV5-1; CDR3 protein: CASSPQGSGSYEQYF
D gene: .; V gene: TRBV30; CDR3 protein: CAWNRGQGNTEAFF
D gene: .; V gene: TRBV2; CDR3 protein: CASLDTKSSYEQYF
D gene: .; V gene: TRBV2; CDR3 protein: CASSDRVTNEKLFF
D gene: TRBD1; V gene: TRBV5-1; CDR3 protein: CASSSGQGYEQYF
D gene: TRBD1; V gene: TRBV5-1; CDR3 protein: CASSLEDRLGQYF
D gene: .; V gene: TRBV25-1; CDR3 protein: CASRGWGAHYGYTF
D gene: .; V gene: TRBV5-1; CDR3 protein: CASSLAARDIYEQYF
D gene: TRBD2; V gene: TRBV6-5; CDR3 protein: CASSFTSSGSHNEQFF
D gene: .; V gene: TRBV7-9; CDR3 protein: CASSLRLPGTADTQYF
D gene: .; V gene: TRBV15; CDR3 protein: CATSPLRGADTGELFF
D gene: .; V gene: TRBV28; CDR3 protein: CASSLDSNNSPLHF
D gene: TRBD1; V gene: TRBV6-6; CDR3 protein: CASSSGTGVVDTQYF
D gene: TRBD1; V gene: TRBV5-1; CDR3 protein: CASSFAGTGPADTQYF